These 30 T cell receptor beta chains were all obtained from the same sample, sequenced in a study of metastatic and nonmetastatic thyroid tumors. TCRdb re-called clones via MiXCR from the PCR reads. The profile shows thousands of clones, 35% of them singletons. Every patient was untreated before thyroid surgery. Sequenced sample: adjacent normal tissue. These receptors all come from a male donor with papillary thyroid cancer or a benign thyroid nodule (not recorded which). Some clones in this sample may be carry-over from other donors' samples.

The chain links TRBV9 to TRBJ2-7; 9 nucleotides align to TRBD1. Germline loops: CDR1 SGDLS, CDR2 YYNGEE. The CDR3 loop spans 13 amino acids. Losses at the gene ends were 3 bases for V and 2 bases for J; bases not matched to a gene: 0. Here the CDR3 reads CASSGQGAYEQYF. The CDR3 nucleotides are TGTGCCAGCAGCGGACAGGGGGCCTACGAGCAGTACTTC.

V is TRBV7-3 and J is TRBJ1-3, with D unclear. V lost 5 bases, J lost 3 bases, and 8 bases lay in between. The V gene's germline CDR1 is SGHTA and CDR2 FQGTGA. The CDR3 contains 13 residues. The CDR3 region is CASSRTDGNTIYF. The CDR3 DNA reads as TGTGCCAGCAGCCGGACGGATGGAAACACCATATATTTT. The full variable domain, rest sourced from reference TRBV7-3 and TRBJ1-3, is GAGVSQTPSNKVTEKGKYVELRCDPISGHTALYWYRQSLGQGPEFLIYFQGTGAADDSGLPNDRFFAVRPEGSVSTLKIQRTERGDSAVYLCASSRTDGNTIYFGEGSWLTVV.

V usage is TRBV6-5 and J usage is TRBJ1-2; TRBD1 matches 7 bases. The CDR3 runs 16 residues. The junction had 12 bases not matched to a gene; V was cut back by 4 bases and J by 4 bases. Looked up from germline, CDR1 is MNHEY and CDR2 is SVGAGI. CDR3 sequence (DNA): TGTGCCAGCAGTTTTGACCCGGGACAGAGAGCCTATGGCTACACCTTC. This codes for CASSFDPGQRAYGYTF.

This clone is judged large. V usage is TRBV12-3 or TRBV12-4 and J usage is TRBJ2-3; D uncertain. V lost 1 base, J lost 8 bases, and 7 bases lay in between. This CDR3 comprises 12 residues. The CDR3 loop is CASSLGLVTQYF. CDR3 nucleotides: TGTGCCAGCAGTTTAGGGTTAGTTACGCAGTATTTT.

The chain combines TRBV9 with TRBJ2-3, with TRBD1 identical over 10 bases. The germline V gene encodes CDR1 SGDLS and CDR2 YYNGEE. This CDR3 comprises 16 residues. V dropped 4 bases and J dropped 3; count of bases not matched to a gene: 8. The CDR3 loop is CASSPNTGQGTDTQYF. The CDR3, as DNA: TGTGCCAGCAGCCCTAACACGGGACAGGGGACAGATACGCAGTATTTT. The full variable domain, completed using reference TRBV9 and TRBJ2-3, is DSGVTQTPKHLITATGQRVTLRCSPRSGDLSVYWYQQSLDQGLQFLIQYYNGEERAKGNILERFSAQQFPDLHSELNLSSLELGDSALYFCASSPNTGQGTDTQYFGPGTRLTVL.

The genes are TRBV7-9 and TRBJ2-5, with TRBD2 matching 7 bases. Germline loops: CDR1 SEHNR, CDR2 FQNEAQ (reference sequence). This CDR3 has 12 residues. The V segment lost 5 bases and the J segment 7 bases; nucleotides outside the gene matches: 4. CDR3 protein: CASSGRGGTQYF. The CDR3 DNA is TGTGCCAGCAGCGGGAGGGGTGGGACCCAGTACTTC.

Relative to its sample, this clone is hyperexpanded. Other nucleotide sequences from this sample produce the same CDR3. The chain is built from TRBV27 and TRBJ2-2; D uncertain. V was pared by 3 bases and J by 0 bases, with 2 bases between. Germline CDR1 is MNHEY and CDR2 is SMNVEV (reference sequence). The CDR3 is made up of 13 amino acids. CDR3 in DNA: TGTGCCAGCAGTTTCCCGAACACCGGGGAGCTGTTTTTT. Its translation is CASSFPNTGELFF.

About this clone itself: The same CDR3 arises from other DNA sequences in this sample as well. V usage is TRBV6-1 and J usage is TRBJ2-2; possible D gene TRBD2, 5 bases. V dropped 6 bases and J dropped 2 bases, with 10 bases sitting between them. The CDR3 is made up of 14 amino acids. CDR1 is MNHNS and CDR2 is SASEGT in the germline V gene. CDR3 DNA sequence: TGTGCCAGCAGGCCCGAGGGAAACACCGGGGAGCTGTTTTTT. This encodes CASRPEGNTGELFF.

The DNA of the CDR3 is TGTGCCAGTAGTATTGGGGTGGCAACTAATGAAAAACTGTTTTTT. It translates to CASSIGVATNEKLFF. This rearrangement joins TRBV19 to TRBJ1-4; D is uncertain. V was shortened by 3 bases and J by 0 bases, with 8 bases between the two germline ends. The CDR3 contains 15 residues. CDR1 is LNHDA and CDR2 is SQIVND in the germline V gene (reference sequence).

As to this clone: Sequence at one end of the junction differs from germline and may be a read error. This rearrangement joins TRBV6-6 to TRBJ1-6; the D is unclear. CDR1 MNHNY and CDR2 SVGAGI come from the germline V gene (reference sequence). The CDR3 runs to 16 residues. In nucleotides, the CDR3 is TGTGCCACCAGTTACACGGACTTCAGTCTGGTGTCACCCCCCCACTTT. Residues: CATSYTDFSLVSPPHF.

The chain carries TRBV2 and TRBJ2-2, with a possible D match to TRBD2 (6 bases). V was trimmed by 5 bases and J by 1 base, leaving 17 bases between them. The CDR3 extends over 17 amino acids. Germline V CDR1 and CDR2: SNHLY, FYNNEI. CDR3 nucleotides: TGTGCCAGCAGTCCATCTGTAGCGGAGAAGAACACCGGGGAGCTGTTTTTT. The encoded protein is CASSPSVAEKNTGELFF.

This clone showed up just a few times. This chain uses TRBV28 with TRBJ2-7; D perhaps matches TRBD1 (6 bases). Per germline, CDR1 MDHEN and CDR2 SYDVKM. V was pared by 9 bases and J by 4 bases, with 19 bases between. The CDR3 is made up of 14 amino acids. This CDR3 is CASQGTPWGYEQYF. The CDR3 DNA is TGTGCCAGTCAGGGGACACCTTGGGGGTACGAGCAGTACTTC.

The chain employs TRBV9 and TRBJ2-7; 11 positions match TRBD2. J gave up 3 bases and V 3 bases, and 5 bases lay outside the gene matches. This CDR3 has 15 residues. Looked up from germline, CDR1 is SGDLS and CDR2 is YYNGEE. The CDR3 DNA reads as TGTGCCAGCAGCGGAAGCACTAGCGGGAGCTACGAGCAGTACTTC. Residues: CASSGSTSGSYEQYF.

This clone rates as medium-sized. The chain employs TRBV5-6 and TRBJ1-6, with TRBD1 identical over 12 bases. Germline assignment: CDR1 SGHDT and CDR2 YYEEEE. With 4 bases clipped from V and 6 bases from J, the junction kept 8 bases outside the gene matches. This CDR3 region has 17 residues. In DNA, the CDR3 is TGTGCCAGCAGCCCAGGCGGGACAGGGGGCTCTAATTCACCCCTCCACTTT. Protein: CASSPGGTGGSNSPLHF.

This chain joins TRBV20-1 and TRBJ1-6, with D tentatively TRBD1 (5 bases). Germline lookup yields CDR1 DFQATT and CDR2 SNEGSKA (reference sequence). V lost 3 bases and J lost 7, with 10 bases in between. The length of the CDR3 is 13 residues. The CDR3 DNA reads as TGCAGTGCTAGCAGGGAAAAGAATTCACCCCTCCACTTT. Amino acid sequence: CSASREKNSPLHF.

The chain couples TRBV3-1 to TRBJ2-4; 9 positions agree with TRBD1. The CDR3 totals 16 residues. V shed 2 bases and J 3 bases; nucleotides not matched to a gene: 5. Germline CDR1 is LGHDT and CDR2 is YNNKEL (reference sequence). CDR3: CASSQTGTGNKNIQYF. In DNA, the CDR3 is TGTGCCAGCAGCCAAACCGGGACAGGGAACAAAAACATTCAGTACTTC. Variable domain in full (rest from reference TRBV3-1 and TRBJ2-4): DTAVSQTPKYLVTQMGNDKSIKCEQNLGHDTMYWYKQDSKKFLKIMFSYNNKELIINETVPNRFSPKSPDKAHLNLHINSLELGDSAVYFCASSQTGTGNKNIQYFGAGTRLSVL.

The chain links TRBV6-1 to TRBJ2-7; maybe TRBD1 (6 bases). Germline V gene data show CDR1 as MNHNS and CDR2 as SASEGT. This CDR3 has 14 amino acids. V was clipped by 4 bases and J by 6 bases, with 16 bases between them. CDR3: CASSAEYRVPEQYF. Written as DNA, the CDR3 is TGTGCCAGCAGTGCCGAATACAGGGTACCCGAGCAGTACTTC.

This clone has a count of ten or more. The CDR3 is CASSLAGTGWFF. In DNA form, the CDR3 reads TGTGCCAGCAGTTTGGCCGGGACAGGGTGGTTCTTC. The chain joins TRBV12-3 or TRBV12-4 to TRBJ2-1; 9 positions match TRBD1. The CDR3 runs to 12 residues. The ends lost 3 bases at V and 15 bases at J; junction bases unmatched: 6.

A few counts support this clone. The rearrangement joins TRBV6-6 to TRBJ2-1; TRBD2 matches 11 bases. Looked up from germline, CDR1 is MNHNY and CDR2 is SVGAGI (reference sequence). The CDR3 is 15 amino acids. The V segment lost 0 bases and the J segment 5 bases; nucleotides outside the gene matches: 0. The CDR3 DNA reads as TGTGCCAGCAGTTACTCGACTAGCGGGAACAATGAGCAGTTCTTC. Its protein product is CASSYSTSGNNEQFF.

This clone was seen a few times. This rearrangement joins TRBV20-1 to TRBJ2-5; 13 bases are a match to TRBD2. From germline, CDR1 is DFQATT and CDR2 SNEGSKA (reference sequence). J gave up 5 bases and V 0 bases, and 3 bases lay outside the gene matches. The CDR3 length is 15 residues. This CDR3 reads CSAREGTSGEETQYF. The DNA of the CDR3 is TGCAGTGCTAGAGAAGGGACTAGCGGGGAGGAGACCCAGTACTTC.

This chain connects TRBV2 to TRBJ1-5; 7 bases are shared with TRBD1. Germline V gene sequence: CDR1 SNHLY, CDR2 FYNNEI. The V segment lost 3 bases and the J segment 0 bases; nucleotides outside the gene matches: 11. This CDR3 is built from 18 residues. The CDR3 loop reads CASSERETGTVSNQPQHF. CDR3 DNA sequence: TGTGCCAGCAGTGAGCGGGAGACAGGGACAGTTAGCAATCAGCCCCAGCATTTT.

The genes are TRBV11-3 and TRBJ2-1; the D is unclear. Trimming took 4 bases from V and 15 from J, leaving 19 bases between them. Germline CDR1 SGHNT, CDR2 YENEEA. The CDR3 extends over 13 amino acids. The CDR3 DNA follows: TGTGCCAGCAGCTATACAAGGGCAGGTAGGACGTTCTTC. This translates into CASSYTRAGRTFF.

The CDR3 DNA sequence: TGTGCCAGCTCACCCGGCGTTTCGGGACTAGCGGGACCTACCTACGAGCAGTACTTC. This encodes CASSPGVSGLAGPTYEQYF. This chain joins TRBV18 and TRBJ2-7; 13 nucleotides agree with TRBD2. The J segment lost 2 bases and the V segment lost 3 bases, leaving 13 bases of the junction unmatched. Germline loops: CDR1 KGHSH, CDR2 LQKENI. The CDR3 has 19 residues.

By sample share, this clone is medium-sized (0.01 to 0.1%). The chain combines TRBV7-9 with TRBJ1-4; D may be TRBD1 (5 bases). Trimming took 6 bases from V and 4 from J, leaving 21 bases between them. Per germline, CDR1 SEHNR and CDR2 FQNEAQ (reference sequence). The CDR3 covers 17 residues. CDR3: CASSFLGLTPVNEKLFF. CDR3 coding DNA: TGTGCCAGCAGTTTCCTGGGACTGACACCTGTTAATGAAAAACTGTTTTTT. The full variable domain, its missing parts supplied by reference TRBV7-9 and TRBJ1-4, is DTGVSQNPRHKITKRGQNVTFRCDPISEHNRLYWYRQTLGQGPEFLTYFQNEAQLEKSRLLSDRFSAERPKGSFSTLEIQRTEQGDSAMYLCASSFLGLTPVNEKLFFGSGTQLSVL.

V is TRBV3-1 and J is TRBJ2-7; 7 positions match TRBD1. With V trimmed by 5 bases and J by 3 bases, 16 bases remained unmatched. The CDR3 sequence is 17 residues long. The V gene's germline CDR1 is LGHDT and CDR2 YNNKEL (reference sequence). CDR3 sequence (DNA): TGTGCCAGCAGCTCTCACTCTAGGGGGCAGCTTTTCTACGAGCAGTACTTC. Its protein is CASSSHSRGQLFYEQYF.

The chain combines TRBV5-1 with TRBJ1-1; D uncertain. CDR3 length: 15 residues. The V end was cut by 0 bases, the J end by 3 bases, with 12 bases between. CDR1 and CDR2 from the germline V gene are SGHRS and YFSETQ. The DNA of the CDR3 is TGCGCCAGCAGCTTGGATCTGGGAGTTGACACTGAAGCTTTCTTT. It translates to CASSLDLGVDTEAFF.

This clone was observed a few times. V gene TRBV28 combines with J gene TRBJ2-7; possible D gene TRBD1, 6 bases. Germline CDR1 MDHEN, CDR2 SYDVKM. The V gene lost 3 bases and the J gene lost 10 bases, with 13 bases spanning the gap. The CDR3 runs 12 residues. The CDR3 here is CASSFIRGNQYF. DNA for the CDR3: TGTGCCAGCAGTTTTATAAGGGGGAATCAGTACTTC.

This clone was seen at least ten times. J is TRBJ2-1 and V is TRBV11-1, with TRBD2 matching over 15 bases. This CDR3 comprises 18 residues. V shed 2 bases, J shed 5 bases, and the junction held 7 bases outside the gene matches. CDR1 is SGHAT and CDR2 is FQDESV in the germline V gene (reference sequence). The DNA of the CDR3 is TGTGCCAGCAGCTTACTTCCGGGACTAGCGGGAGGAGACAATGAGCAGTTCTTC. It encodes CASSLLPGLAGGDNEQFF.

The genes are TRBV11-3 and TRBJ1-6; possible D gene TRBD1, 6 bases. The CDR3 runs to 16 residues. The germline gives CDR1 SGHNT, CDR2 YENEEA. The ends were cut back, 4 bases at V and 4 bases at J, with 14 bases in the middle. CDR3 bases: TGTGCCAGCAGCTCGCGACAGGCCACTTATAATTCACCCCTCCACTTT. Protein sequence: CASSSRQATYNSPLHF.

V gene TRBV4-2 combines with J gene TRBJ1-6; TRBD1 matches at 10 bases. Germline CDR1 reads LGHNA; CDR2 reads YNFKEQ. The V segment lost 5 bases and the J segment 13 bases; nucleotides outside the gene matches: 17. The CDR3 length is 17 residues. The CDR3 nucleotides read TGTGCCAGCAGCACCATACCGGGACAGGGGTCTCTAATCCCCCTCCACTTT. Its translation is CASSTIPGQGSLIPLHF.